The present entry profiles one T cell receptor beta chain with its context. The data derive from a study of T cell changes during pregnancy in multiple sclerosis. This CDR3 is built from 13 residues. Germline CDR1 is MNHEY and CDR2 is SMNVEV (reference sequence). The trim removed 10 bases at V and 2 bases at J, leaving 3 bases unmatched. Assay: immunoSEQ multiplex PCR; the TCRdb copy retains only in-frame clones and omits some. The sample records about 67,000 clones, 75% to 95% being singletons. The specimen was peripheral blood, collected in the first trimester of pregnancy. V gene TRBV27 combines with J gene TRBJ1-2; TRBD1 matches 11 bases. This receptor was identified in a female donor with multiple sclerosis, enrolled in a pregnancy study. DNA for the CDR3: TGTGCCACCGGGGACAGGGGGAACTATGGCTACACCTTC. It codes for CATGDRGNYGYTF.